These T cell receptor beta chains were read from a single sample in a study of blood T cell repertoires in COVID-19. The data were produced by immunoSEQ multiplex PCR, yet TCRdb's version contains in-frame clones alone and is incomplete. Of approximately 110,000 clones in the sample, approximately 85% were seen once. The sample comprised peripheral blood. Receptors were obtained from a human donor in a cohort sampled during active COVID-19. Both conserved end residues are part of each CDR3. Fields, in order: D gene, clone size, V gene, J gene, CDR3 protein, CDR3 DNA. A D gene is named only where the DNA matches it firmly. Clone sizes are given selectively: once, few, many, or a class where the clone is expanded.

.	.	TRBV12-5	TRBJ1-1	CASGLVLGKMNTEAFF	TGTGCTAGTGGTTTGGTACTAGGGAAGATGAACACTGAAGCTTTCTTT
TRBD2	.	TRBV3-1/TRBV3-2	TRBJ2-5	CASSQGLAGGETQYF	TGTGCCAGCAGCCAGGGTTTAGCGGGAGGCGAGACCCAGTACTTC
.	.	TRBV5-1	TRBJ1-1	CASSLAGNTEAFF	TGCGCCAGCAGCTTGGCCGGGAACACTGAAGCTTTCTTT
TRBD2	.	TRBV6-2/TRBV6-3	TRBJ2-7	CASSQNLAARGEQYF	TGTGCCAGCAGTCAAAATCTAGCGGCCCGCGGCGAGCAGTACTTC
.	.	TRBV2	TRBJ2-7	CASRPSWVGEQYF	TGTGCCAGCAGGCCCTCATGGGTCGGGGAGCAGTACTTC
TRBD1	.	TRBV28	TRBJ2-3	CASRPQGGTDTQYF	TGTGCCAGCAGACCACAGGGGGGCACAGATACGCAGTATTTT
TRBD1	few	TRBV28	TRBJ1-6	CASRILQGADSPLHF	TGTGCCAGCAGGATCCTACAGGGGGCGGATTCACCCCTCCACTTT
TRBD1	.	TRBV3-1/TRBV3-2	TRBJ1-1	CASSQRTGLNAFF	TGTGCCAGCAGCCAAAGGACAGGGTTGAACGCTTTCTTT
TRBD1	.	TRBV7-3	TRBJ1-1	CASSLRQGENTEAFF	TGTGCCAGCAGCCTTAGACAGGGGGAGAACACTGAAGCTTTCTTT
.	.	TRBV28	TRBJ2-7	CASKDSSYEQYF	TGTGCCAGCAAGGACAGTTCCTACGAGCAGTACTTC
TRBD1	.	TRBV28	TRBJ1-2	CATTTGADYGYTF	TGTGCAACGACGACAGGGGCGGACTATGGCTACACCTTC
TRBD2	.	TRBV5-1	TRBJ2-1	CASRSGGGTSYNEQFF	TGCGCCAGCAGATCTGGCGGGGGGACCTCCTACAATGAGCAGTTCTTC
.	.	TRBV7-3	TRBJ1-3	CASSLSGQFSSGNTIYF	TGTGCCAGCAGCTTAAGCGGGCAGTTTTCCTCTGGAAACACCATATATTTT